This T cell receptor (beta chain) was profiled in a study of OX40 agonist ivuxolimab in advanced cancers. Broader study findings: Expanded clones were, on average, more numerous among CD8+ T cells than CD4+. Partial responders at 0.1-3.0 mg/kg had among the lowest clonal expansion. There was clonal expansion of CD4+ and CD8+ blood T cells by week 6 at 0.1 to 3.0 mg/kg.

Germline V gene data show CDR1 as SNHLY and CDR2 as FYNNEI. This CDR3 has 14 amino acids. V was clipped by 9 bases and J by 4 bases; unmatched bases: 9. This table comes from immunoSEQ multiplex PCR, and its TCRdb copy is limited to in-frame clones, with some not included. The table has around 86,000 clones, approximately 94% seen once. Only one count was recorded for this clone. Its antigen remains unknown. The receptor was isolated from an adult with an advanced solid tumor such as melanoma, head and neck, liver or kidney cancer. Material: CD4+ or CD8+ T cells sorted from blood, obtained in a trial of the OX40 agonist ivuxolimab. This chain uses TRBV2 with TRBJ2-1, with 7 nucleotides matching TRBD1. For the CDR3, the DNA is TGTGCCAGTAGTTACAGGGGATCGTACAATGAGCAGTTCTTC. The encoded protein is CASSYRGSYNEQFF.